Listed below are T cell receptor beta chains from one sample, sequenced in a study of tumor-infiltrating lymphocytes in primary liver carcinoma. One entry per CDR3 protein results from TCRdb running MiXCR on the multiplex PCR reads. Among some 100,000 distinct CDR3 sequences listed, more than 65% were seen once. Sequencing used liver tumor tissue from sampling region 2. The source is a woman in her fifties or sixties with primary liver carcinoma and hepatitis B virus infection. Each CDR3 is given with its conserved first and last residue. A D gene is named only where the DNA matches it firmly. Not every row has a clone size; where given, it reads once, few, many or a size class.

v_call,j_call,clone_size,d_call,cdr3_aa,cdr3_nt
TRBV30,TRBJ1-5,many,NA,CAWSVRYGGPQHF,TGTGCCTGGAGTGTACGTTACGGGGGACCCCAGCATTTT
TRBV7-9,TRBJ2-7,many,NA,CASSPGSYEQYF,TGTGCCAGCAGCCCCGGCTCCTACGAGCAGTACTTC
TRBV13,TRBJ2-3,NA,NA,CASTSPRQDSTDTQYF,TGTGCCAGCACCTCACCCCGACAGGATAGCACTGATACGCAGTATTTT
TRBV11-1,TRBJ2-6,NA,NA,CASSHSGDGANVLTF,TGTGCCAGCAGCCACTCGGGGGATGGGGCCAACGTCCTGACTTTC
TRBV29-1,TRBJ2-4,NA,NA,CSVRQSIIQYF,TGCAGCGTTAGACAGTCAATCATTCAGTACTTC
TRBV6-5,TRBJ2-7,NA,NA,CASRLAGIYEQYF,TGTGCAAGCAGACTGGCGGGAATATACGAGCAGTACTTC
TRBV29-1,TRBJ2-7,NA,NA,CSAEDLGGGGSYNEQYF,TGCAGCGCTGAAGATCTTGGCGGAGGGGGGTCCTACAATGAGCAGTACTTC
TRBV11-2,TRBJ1-4,medium-sized,NA,CASSYRGLGGEKLFF,TGTGCCAGCAGCTACCGTGGTTTGGGTGGGGAAAAACTGTTTTTT
TRBV6-6,TRBJ2-4,many,TRBD1,CASSVNPTGLAKNIQYF,TGTGCCAGCAGCGTAAACCCGACAGGGTTAGCCAAAAACATTCAGTACTTC
TRBV6-5,TRBJ1-1,NA,NA,CASRSDTGFTEAFF,TGTGCCAGCAGATCCGATACAGGGTTTACTGAAGCTTTCTTT
TRBV5-4,TRBJ2-1,NA,NA,CASSLSVSSPYNEQFF,TGTGCCAGCAGCTTGAGTGTCTCGAGTCCCTACAATGAGCAGTTCTTC
TRBV12-3/TRBV12-4,TRBJ2-5,NA,TRBD1,CASSKIGGREETQYF,TGTGCCAGCAGTAAAATAGGGGGCCGGGAAGAGACCCAGTACTTC
TRBV6-1,TRBJ1-2,NA,NA,CASGDRRGGAYDGYTF,TGTGCCAGCGGTGACCGACGGGGGGGCGCGTACGATGGCTACACCTTC
TRBV12-3/TRBV12-4,TRBJ2-5,NA,NA,CASEQGRETQYF,TGTGCCAGCGAACAAGGAAGGGAGACCCAGTACTTC
TRBV7-9,TRBJ2-1,many,TRBD2,CASSIRTSSNEQFF,TGTGCCAGCAGCATACGGACTAGCAGCAATGAGCAGTTCTTC
TRBV28,TRBJ1-1,NA,NA,CASGALLGQGIEAFF,TGTGCCAGCGGGGCGTTGCTCGGCCAGGGCATTGAAGCTTTCTTT
TRBV12-3/TRBV12-4,TRBJ2-5,many,NA,CASSPNRGGFQETQYF,TGTGCCAGCAGTCCGAACAGGGGAGGTTTCCAAGAGACCCAGTACTTC